Listed here are 27 T cell receptor beta chains from one sample, sequenced in a study of blood T cells in healthy people across ages. For the second PCR, which ran for roughly 6 to 12 cycles, a sample-barcoded 5' primer and a J-beta primer mix were used. MiXCR, run by TCRdb on the 5' RACE reads, gives a single entry per CDR3 protein. The data hold about 800,000 distinct CDR3 sequences, with roughly 25% observed a single time. The sample was also linked to a second study, of T cells of mothers and their children.

The specimen sequenced was blood. These receptors were obtained from a boy younger than 18 in good health.

This chain connects TRBV20-1 to TRBJ2-7, with TRBD1 as a possible D gene (6 bases). The CDR3 loop spans 13 amino acids. The V gene's germline CDR1 is DFQATT and CDR2 SNEGSKA (reference sequence). Trimming left V 1 base short and J 13 bases short, with 20 bases between. DNA of the CDR3: TGCAGTGCTAGAGCCCTCGGACAGTTTAAACCATACTTC. Amino acid sequence: CSARALGQFKPYF.

The chain joins TRBV13 to TRBJ2-1; D is perhaps TRBD2 (6 bases). V lost 2 bases and J 5 bases, leaving 16 bases between the germline ends. The CDR3 runs 16 residues. Germline CDR1 reads PRHDT; CDR2 reads FYEKMQ (reference sequence). This CDR3 is CASSLFGGGANNEQFF. The CDR3 nucleotides read TGTGCCAGCAGCTTATTTGGGGGAGGAGCCAACAATGAGCAGTTCTTC. The full variable domain, rest sourced from reference TRBV13 and TRBJ2-1, is AAGVIQSPRHLIKEKRETATLKCYPIPRHDTVYWYQQGPGQDPQFLISFYEKMQSDKGSIPDRFSAQQFSDYHSELNMSSLELGDSALYFCASSLFGGGANNEQFFGPGTRLTVL.

The V and J genes are TRBV7-9 and TRBJ2-7; 7 positions agree with TRBD1. CDR1 SEHNR and CDR2 FQNEAQ come from the germline V gene (reference sequence). The V and J ends lost 4 bases and 5 bases, in that order; junction bases with no gene match: 8. There are 14 residues in the CDR3. The CDR3 bases are TGTGCCAGCAGCTCGACGACAGGGTTCGACGAGCAGTACTTC. It specifies CASSSTTGFDEQYF.

This chain links TRBV5-1 with TRBJ2-5, with a possible D match to TRBD2 (5 bases). The ends were cut back, 4 bases at V and 2 bases at J, with 9 bases in the middle. This CDR3 has 13 residues. In germline, CDR1 is SGHRS, CDR2 YFSETQ. The CDR3 region is CASSHRGQETQYF. Here the CDR3 DNA reads TGCGCCAGCAGCCATCGGGGTCAAGAGACCCAGTACTTC. Full variable domain (rest looked up from reference TRBV5-1 and TRBJ2-5): KAGVTQTPRYLIKTRGQQVTLSCSPISGHRSVSWYQQTPGQGLQFLFEYFSETQRNKGNFPGRFSGRQFSNSRSEMNVSTLELGDSALYLCASSHRGQETQYFGPGTRLLVL.

The chain employs TRBV29-1 and TRBJ1-1; 7 bases are a match to TRBD1. With V trimmed by 6 bases and J by 3 bases, 4 bases remained unmatched. The CDR3 has 12 amino acids. Germline-derived CDR1 and CDR2 are SQVTM and ANQGSEA. Written as DNA, the CDR3 is TGCAGCGTGACAGGGCTGGACACTGAAGCTTTCTTT. Its translation is CSVTGLDTEAFF. The full variable domain, rest sourced from reference TRBV29-1 and TRBJ1-1, is SAVISQKPSRDICQRGTSLTIQCQVDSQVTMMFWYRQQPGQSLTLIATANQGSEATYESGFVIDKFPISRPNLTFSTLTVSNMSPEDSSIYLCSVTGLDTEAFFGQGTRLTVV.

V gene TRBV4-3 combines with J gene TRBJ1-2, with D hard to call. This CDR3 comprises 15 residues. Looked up from germline, CDR1 is LGHNA and CDR2 is YSLEER. The V and J ends lost 0 bases and 3 bases respectively, with 11 bases between them. CDR3 sequence (DNA): TGCGCCAGCAGCCAAGATCTAGGCGGATACTATGGCTACACCTTC. Protein sequence: CASSQDLGGYYGYTF.

The chain is built from TRBV11-2 and TRBJ1-1, with D tentatively TRBD1 (6 bases). The V gene lost 0 bases and the J gene lost 8 bases, with 10 bases spanning the gap. The germline CDR1 and CDR2 sequences are SGHAT and FQNNGV. This CDR3 has 13 residues. The DNA for the CDR3 is TGTGCCAGCAGCTTAGATTGGGGGACAGAAGCTTTCTTT. It specifies CASSLDWGTEAFF.

This chain links TRBV20-1 with TRBJ2-7, with D hard to call. This CDR3 spans 14 amino acids. Germline loops: CDR1 DFQATT, CDR2 SNEGSKA (reference sequence). V was trimmed by 1 base and J by 2 bases, leaving 12 bases between them. The CDR3 sequence: CSARAGSGPYEQYF. The CDR3 coding sequence is TGCAGTGCTAGAGCCGGATCAGGACCCTACGAGCAGTACTTC.

The chain links TRBV4-2 to TRBJ1-2; 9 positions match TRBD1. The junction had 6 bases not matched to a gene; V was cut back by 0 bases and J by 4 bases. CDR1 is LGHNA and CDR2 is YNFKEQ in the germline V gene. The CDR3 consists of 16 residues. The CDR3 coding sequence is TGTGCCAGCAGCCAAGAGGGGACAGGGAGTTCCTATGGCTACACCTTC. Encoded protein: CASSQEGTGSSYGYTF.

The chain uses TRBV18 and TRBJ2-5; D ambiguous. Trimming took 2 bases from V and 5 from J, leaving 6 bases between them. This CDR3 is built from 12 residues. Germline assignment: CDR1 KGHSH and CDR2 LQKENI. The CDR3 sequence is CASSPYSETQYF. CDR3 in DNA: TGTGCCAGCTCACCATACTCGGAGACCCAGTACTTC.

This clonotype was seen a few times. The DNA for the CDR3 is TGTGCCAGCAGCCTCGGAAGTTTGGGCAAAAACATTCAGTACTTC. Amino acid sequence: CASSLGSLGKNIQYF. The V gene is TRBV9, the J gene TRBJ2-4; D call uncertain. The germline V gene encodes CDR1 SGDLS and CDR2 YYNGEE. The CDR3 runs 15 residues. V was cut by 4 bases and J by 3 bases, with 14 bases left in between.

This clonotype was seen a few times. V usage is TRBV6-4 and J usage is TRBJ2-1, with 9 bases fitting TRBD2. In germline, CDR1 is MRHNA, CDR2 SNTAGT. The ends lost 0 bases at V and 2 bases at J; junction bases unmatched: 2. The CDR3 extends over 16 amino acids. This chain's CDR3 is CASSDSSGGTYNEQFF. The CDR3, as DNA: TGTGCCAGCAGTGACTCGAGCGGGGGGACCTACAATGAGCAGTTCTTC.

The rearrangement links TRBV20-1 to TRBJ1-6; 7 nucleotides match TRBD1. Germline V gives CDR1 DFQATT, CDR2 SNEGSKA (reference sequence). The CDR3 is 15 amino acids. J was trimmed by 10 bases and V by 2 bases; bases with no gene match: 11. CDR3: CSARRQGNDVSPLHF. The CDR3 nucleotides read TGCAGTGCTAGACGACAGGGAAATGATGTGTCACCCCTCCACTTT.

The chain uses TRBV3-1 and TRBJ2-4, with 12 bases that match TRBD2. V shed 1 base, J shed 3 bases, and the junction held 13 bases outside the gene matches. This CDR3 is 20 amino acids long. Looked up from germline, CDR1 is LGHDT and CDR2 is YNNKEL (reference sequence). CDR3 sequence: CASSQGPLAGGPGDKNIQYF. The CDR3 DNA sequence: TGTGCCAGCAGCCAAGGCCCCCTAGCGGGAGGGCCGGGCGACAAAAACATTCAGTACTTC.

This clonotype was counted between two and nine times. V usage is TRBV7-9 and J usage is TRBJ2-6; no clear D. The germline V gene has CDR1 SEHNR and CDR2 FQNEAQ (reference sequence). The CDR3 is 16 residues long. Trimming shortened V by 5 bases and J by 0 bases, and 11 bases separated the two germline ends. CDR3 DNA sequence: TGTGCCAGCAGCCCGAGTAGGGCCTCTGGGGCCAACGTCCTGACTTTC. This codes for CASSPSRASGANVLTF.

This clonotype was observed a handful of times. Its ends do not fully match the called genes, so a read error is possible. The rearrangement links TRBV16 to TRBJ2-7; TRBD1 agrees at 7 bases. This CDR3 is 12 amino acids long. Per the germline V gene, CDR1 is KGHSY and CDR2 is FQNENV. The CDR3 reads CASSPEPGQSHF. The CDR3, as DNA: TGTGCCAGCAGCCCAGAGCCGGGACAGTCGCACTTC.

The chain employs TRBV28 and TRBJ2-2; D might be TRBD2 (5 bases). The germline V gene has CDR1 MDHEN and CDR2 SYDVKM. This CDR3 is 14 amino acids long. V lost 2 bases and J lost 7, with 11 bases in between. The CDR3 nucleotides are TGTGCCAGCAGTTTAGGAAGAGGGATCGGGGAGCTGTTTTTT. It codes for CASSLGRGIGELFF.

This clonotype was seen only a few times. This chain joins TRBV27 and TRBJ1-4; possible D gene TRBD1, 5 bases. This CDR3 spans 13 amino acids. The V end lost 6 bases, the J end lost 8 bases, and 13 bases lay between the germline ends. Looked up from germline, CDR1 is MNHEY and CDR2 is SMNVEV (reference sequence). The CDR3 DNA reads as TGTGCCAGCAGATTCAGGGAAGACGAAAAACTGTTTTTT. Translating it yields CASRFREDEKLFF.

V and J are TRBV12-3 or TRBV12-4 and TRBJ2-7; 10 bases agree with TRBD2. V lost 0 bases to trimming and J lost 4 bases; unmatched junction nucleotides: 6. The CDR3 sequence is 16 residues long. In DNA, the CDR3 is TGTGCCAGCAGTTTAGCGCAAGGACTAGCGGCTTACGAGCAGTACTTC. Its protein is CASSLAQGLAAYEQYF.

This clonotype was seen only a few times. The chain couples TRBV6-2 or TRBV6-3 to TRBJ2-5, with D perhaps matching TRBD1 (6 bases). Trimming left V 6 bases short and J 3 bases short, with 14 bases between. The germline CDR1 and CDR2 sequences are MNHEY and SVGEGT. The CDR3 length is 14 residues. The CDR3 DNA reads TGTGCCAGCAGCCACGGGACACCCAAAGAGACCCAGTACTTC. Amino acid sequence: CASSHGTPKETQYF.

This clonotype was observed a single time. The rearrangement uses TRBV12-3 or TRBV12-4 and TRBJ2-7; the D gene is possibly TRBD1 (5 bases). The V gene lost 5 bases and the J gene lost 0 bases, with 14 bases spanning the gap. The CDR3 consists of 15 residues. The CDR3 reads CASSPPLGDSYEQYF. CDR3 coding DNA: TGTGCCAGCAGTCCCCCTTTAGGGGACTCCTACGAGCAGTACTTC.

This clonotype was detected a few times. This sequence joins TRBV27 and TRBJ1-6; 8 bases are shared with TRBD1. The V gene's germline CDR1 is MNHEY and CDR2 SMNVEV (reference sequence). This CDR3 has 13 amino acids. V was clipped by 7 bases and J by 9 bases; unmatched bases: 5. This CDR3 is CASKGTGSSPLHF. CDR3 nucleotides: TGTGCCAGCAAAGGGACAGGTTCTTCACCCCTCCACTTT.

This clonotype was counted a few times. This rearrangement joins TRBV6-1 to TRBJ2-7, with 11 bases matching TRBD1. With 6 bases clipped from V and 2 bases from J, the junction kept 6 bases outside the gene matches. The CDR3 spans 15 residues. The V gene's germline CDR1 is MNHNS and CDR2 SASEGT. CDR3 sequence reads: CASRAPGQGAYEQYF. DNA for the CDR3: TGTGCCAGCAGGGCTCCGGGACAGGGGGCCTACGAGCAGTACTTC.

This clonotype showed up just a few times. This chain uses TRBV7-2 with TRBJ2-5; 12 bases fit TRBD2. V dropped 5 bases and J dropped 3; count of bases not matched to a gene: 4. Germline assignment: CDR1 SGHTA and CDR2 FQGNSA. The CDR3 has 15 residues. CDR3 sequence reads: CASSAASGGEETQYF. The CDR3 DNA follows: TGTGCCAGCAGCGCTGCTAGCGGGGGGGAAGAGACCCAGTACTTC.

The gene calls are TRBV6-2 or TRBV6-3 and TRBJ2-5; 8 bases agree with TRBD1. V dropped 6 bases and J dropped 6; count of bases not matched to a gene: 12. CDR3 length: 15 residues. Germline V gene data show CDR1 as MNHEY and CDR2 as SVGEGT. The CDR3 DNA sequence: TGTGCCAGCAGATCCCCGACAGGGGTATCGAAGACCCAGTACTTC. Protein: CASRSPTGVSKTQYF.

This clonotype has a single count. The chain carries TRBV19 and TRBJ2-6; D is uncertain. The germline CDR1 and CDR2 sequences are LNHDA and SQIVND (reference sequence). Trimming took 9 bases from V and 0 from J, leaving 12 bases between them. The CDR3 runs to 15 residues. The CDR3 loop reads CARLAGLSGANVLTF. The CDR3 DNA is TGTGCCAGACTCGCAGGCCTCTCTGGGGCCAACGTCCTGACTTTC.

The genes are TRBV20-1 and TRBJ2-1; 11 positions agree with TRBD2. The CDR3 sequence is 15 residues long. Germline-derived CDR1 and CDR2 are DFQATT and SNEGSKA (reference sequence). The junction had 12 bases not matched to a gene; V was cut back by 6 bases and J by 8 bases. The CDR3 here is CSAPNSGGASDEQFF. For the CDR3, the DNA is TGCAGTGCCCCCAATAGCGGGGGGGCCTCGGATGAGCAGTTCTTC.